Listed here is a single T cell receptor (beta chain). Its antigen is unidentified. The sample belongs to a study of T cell responses to AZD1222 COVID-19 vaccine. Study conclusions and caveats: The sample set comprised mostly white British donors with more females, and clonal diversity was possibly underestimated.

The length of the CDR3 is 15 residues. CDR1 is SGHRS and CDR2 is YFSETQ in the germline V gene. Trimming took 0 bases from V and 4 from J, leaving 13 bases between them. Measured with immunoSEQ multiplex PCR; TCRdb has only the in-frame clones, and not every one. Of 150,000 or so clones listed, approximately 93% are singletons. The sequence was obtained from an adult who received the AZD1222 COVID-19 vaccine. The V and J genes are TRBV5-1 and TRBJ1-1; D gene ambiguous. The material sequenced was peripheral blood, taken 28 days after the second AZD1222 dose. The chain's CDR3 is CASSLDGVTGTEAFF. Written as DNA, the CDR3 is TGCGCCAGCAGCTTGGATGGGGTAACGGGCACTGAAGCTTTCTTT. The full variable domain, rest sourced from reference TRBV5-1 and TRBJ1-1, is KAGVTQTPRYLIKTRGQQVTLSCSPISGHRSVSWYQQTPGQGLQFLFEYFSETQRNKGNFPGRFSGRQFSNSRSEMNVSTLELGDSALYLCASSLDGVTGTEAFFGQGTRLTVV.